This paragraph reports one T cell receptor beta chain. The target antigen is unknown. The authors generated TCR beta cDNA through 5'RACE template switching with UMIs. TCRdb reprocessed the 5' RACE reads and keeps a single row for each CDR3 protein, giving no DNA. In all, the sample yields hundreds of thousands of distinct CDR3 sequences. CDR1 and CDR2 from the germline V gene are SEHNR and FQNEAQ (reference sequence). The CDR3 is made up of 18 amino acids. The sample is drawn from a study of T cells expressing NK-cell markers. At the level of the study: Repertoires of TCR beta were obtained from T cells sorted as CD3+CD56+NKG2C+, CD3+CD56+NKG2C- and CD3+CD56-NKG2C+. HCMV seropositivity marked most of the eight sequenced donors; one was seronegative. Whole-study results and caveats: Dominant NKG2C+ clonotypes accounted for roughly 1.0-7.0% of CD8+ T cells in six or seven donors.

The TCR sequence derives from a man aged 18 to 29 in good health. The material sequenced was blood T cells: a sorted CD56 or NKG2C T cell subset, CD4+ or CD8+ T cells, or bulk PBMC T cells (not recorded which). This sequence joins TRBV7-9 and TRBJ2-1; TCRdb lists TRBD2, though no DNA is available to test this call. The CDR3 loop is CASSTSVALADSYNEQFF.